The rows below give T cell receptor beta chains drawn from one sample of a study of blood T cell repertoires in COVID-19. Generated by immunoSEQ multiplex PCR, the TCRdb table keeps only in-frame clones and is missing some. Seen here are about 210,000 clones, 80% to 90% observed once, and the top ten hold roughly 0.7%. The sample consisted of peripheral blood. The source is a man aged 35 to 55 with acute or convalescent COVID-19. Both conserved end residues are part of each CDR3. Each record gives: V gene, D gene, J gene, clone size, CDR3 protein, CDR3 DNA. D genes are given only for firm matches. Clone size appears in some rows only: once, few, many, or a class for an expanded clone.

TRBV10-2	TRBD1	TRBJ1-4	-	CASARTGAENEKLFF	TGCGCCAGCGCGAGGACAGGGGCAGAGAATGAAAAACTGTTTTTT
TRBV7-2	TRBD2	TRBJ2-7	few	CASSLGLADYEQYF	TGTGCCAGCAGCTTAGGTCTAGCGGACTACGAGCAGTACTTC
TRBV19	-	TRBJ1-1	-	CASSSQGNTEAFF	TGTGCCAGTAGCTCTCAGGGGAACACTGAAGCTTTCTTT
TRBV9	-	TRBJ2-7	-	CASSGPEGVSSYEQYF	TGTGCCAGCAGCGGCCCCGAGGGCGTGAGCTCCTACGAGCAGTACTTC
TRBV18	-	TRBJ1-2	-	CASSPNTGGAANYGYTF	TGTGCCAGCTCACCAAATACGGGGGGGGCAGCTAACTATGGCTACACCTTC
TRBV5-4	TRBD1	TRBJ2-6	-	CASSWTGPGANVLTF	TGTGCCAGCAGCTGGACAGGGCCTGGGGCCAACGTCCTGACTTTC
TRBV28	-	TRBJ2-7	-	CASSTQGSFVREQYF	TGTGCCAGCAGCACCCAGGGTAGCTTTGTCCGCGAGCAGTACTTC
TRBV7-3	TRBD2	TRBJ2-1	-	CASSLSGGPQQFF	TGTGCCAGCAGCTTAAGCGGGGGTCCGCAGCAGTTCTTC
TRBV7-6	-	TRBJ2-5	-	CASSLPGVAFETQYF	TGTGCCAGCAGCTTACCTGGGGTAGCGTTTGAGACCCAGTACTTC
TRBV19	-	TRBJ1-1	-	CASSIGTEGELNTEAFF	TGTGCCAGTAGTATAGGGACGGAGGGAGAGCTGAACACTGAAGCTTTCTTT